This T cell receptor (beta chain) stems from a study of T cell repertoires in cytomegalovirus infection. On the study more broadly: CMV infection and matching HLA type were both indicated by public TCR beta signatures. General study findings and limits: Frequencies of public TCR beta families were cumulated, and this identified carriers of CMV plus the relevant HLA.

For this clonotype: What it binds is unknown.

Via MiXCR, TCRdb re-called the reads, giving one row per CDR3 protein. The sample consists of over 450,000 distinct CDR3 sequences, approximately 11% of them appearing once. V was cut by 7 bases and J by 2 bases, with 13 bases left in between. Per germline, CDR1 ENHRY and CDR2 SYGVKD. The CDR3 totals 14 residues. The sequenced sample was PBMCs. The sequence came from a human donor in good health (CMV status not recorded). Some clones in this sample may be carry-over from other donors' samples. The chain recombines TRBV10-3 with TRBJ2-3; D gene uncertain. In DNA form, the CDR3 reads TGTGCCATCAACAGTCAAGCCCCCACAGATACGCAGTATTTT. Amino acid sequence: CAINSQAPTDTQYF.